The entry below gives a single T cell receptor (beta chain) sequence along with its context. Original data processing: Amplified reference gene primers provided the basis for estimating nucleated cell counts. TCRdb's copy holds only in-frame clones and misses some; the assay was immunoSEQ multiplex PCR. V, J and clone size reflect that table, while D and trimming were determined from the DNA. Of around 280,000 clones in the sample, more than 75% were seen once. This CDR3 comprises 13 residues. The V and J ends lost 9 bases and 4 bases, in that order; junction bases with no gene match: 6. Germline CDR1 is LNHDA and CDR2 is SQIVND (reference sequence). This entry comes from a study of blood T cell repertoires in COVID-19. Whole-study context: Both acute and convalescent COVID-19 samples were obtained from the United States, Italy and Spain.

This receptor was identified in a woman between 25 and 40 years old who had recovered from COVID-19. Sequencing used peripheral blood. The gene calls are TRBV19 and TRBJ1-5; 7 positions agree with TRBD1. The CDR3 DNA reads TGTGCCAGCACCGGGACAGCGAATCAGCCCCAGCATTTT. Translation gives CASTGTANQPQHF.